This TCR beta chain was sequenced for a study of T cells in Graves' hyperthyroidism and ophthalmopathy. Amplification targeted TCR beta CDR3 regions from RNA transcripts. Initially, a first-round RT-PCR of the TCR CDR3 employed the HTBI primer set. MiXCR, applied by TCRdb to the multiplex PCR reads, yields one record per CDR3 protein. This sample has 350,000 to 450,000 distinct CDR3 sequences; more than 12% occur once, and the top ten carry 28%. CDR3 size: 13 residues. Germline V gives CDR1 SQVTM, CDR2 ANQGSEA. V gave up 3 bases and J gave up 4 bases, with 12 bases separating them. The sample was blood. The chain joins TRBV29-1 to TRBJ1-2; D may be TRBD1 (5 bases). The clonotype comes from a man aged 50 or older with Graves' ophthalmopathy. CDR3 DNA: TGCAGCGTTGACGGTGGCAGGGCCTATGGCTACACCTTC. It yields the protein CSVDGGRAYGYTF.